These T cell receptor beta chains were read from a single sample in a study of shared clonotypes between healthy human individuals. Measured with immunoSEQ multiplex PCR; TCRdb has only the in-frame clones, and not every one. The sample shows 2 million to 2.5 million clones, about 95% of them seen only once. Input material: naive CD8+ T cells sorted from blood. Receptors originate from a man aged 18 to 29 in good health. The CDR3 runs from the conserved cysteine through the conserved F or W. Each record gives: D gene, clone size, V gene, J gene, CDR3 DNA, CDR3 protein. The D gene is left open where the match is weak. Some rows have no size entry. The others give once, few or many, or a class for an expanded clone.

NA	NA	TRBV5-1	TRBJ2-7	TGCGCCAGCAGCTCCTCAGGGGATTGGGAGCAGTACTTC	CASSSSGDWEQYF
NA	NA	TRBV5-6	TRBJ2-7	TGTGCCAGCAGCTTGGTCCGCGGGGACGAGCAGTACTTC	CASSLVRGDEQYF
NA	NA	TRBV11-2	TRBJ2-5	TGTGCCAGCAGCCCTAGGACGCGGGGGCGATCAGCGGAGACCCAGTACTTC	CASSPRTRGRSAETQYF
NA	NA	TRBV6-5	TRBJ2-2	TGTGCCAGCAGTCCGCAGTTCACCGGGGAGCTGTTTTTT	CASSPQFTGELFF
NA	NA	TRBV28	TRBJ1-5	TGTGCCAGCAGTTTGCGGGGGTCGCGCAATCAGCCCCAGCATTTT	CASSLRGSRNQPQHF
NA	NA	TRBV10-2	TRBJ1-1	TGCGCCAGCAGGAGGGGGATGACTACATCGAACACTGAAGCTTTCTTT	CASRRGMTTSNTEAFF
NA	NA	TRBV9	TRBJ1-5	TGTGCCAGCAGCGTAGCGGATTATCAGCCCCAGCATTTT	CASSVADYQPQHF
NA	NA	TRBV15	TRBJ1-2	TGTGCCACCAGCCAGGCCGGTGAAGGGGACTATGGCTACACCTTC	CATSQAGEGDYGYTF
TRBD1	NA	TRBV6-1	TRBJ1-1	TGTGCCTCAACAGGGGGCGGAAGCACTGAAGCTTTCTTT	CASTGGGSTEAFF
NA	NA	TRBV7-3	TRBJ2-7	TGTGCCAGCACCTTGGCACACGAGCAGTACTTC	CASTLAHEQYF
NA	NA	TRBV9	TRBJ2-5	TGTGCCAGCAGCGTAGAGGAGGGGGGGCTTGAGACCCAGTACTTC	CASSVEEGGLETQYF
NA	NA	TRBV9	TRBJ1-6	TGTGCCAGCAGCCCGTTGGGGGGCAGGTCACCCCTCCACTTT	CASSPLGGRSPLHF
TRBD1	NA	TRBV11-2	TRBJ2-5	TGTGCCAGCAGCTTAAGACCGAGACAGGGCGAAGAGACCCAGTACTTC	CASSLRPRQGEETQYF
NA	few	TRBV7-9	TRBJ1-6	TGTGCCAGCAGCGGGGGAGGTTCACCCCTCCACTTT	CASSGGGSPLHF
NA	NA	TRBV2	TRBJ1-2	TGTGCCTCTGGGAGGACATACTATGGCTACACCTTC	CASGRTYYGYTF
TRBD2	NA	TRBV7-9	TRBJ2-7	TGTGCCAGCAGGACGGGGAGCGGGACTAGCTACGAGCAGTACTTC	CASRTGSGTSYEQYF
NA	NA	TRBV7-9	TRBJ2-7	TGTGCCAGCAGCTTCGCCGGCCCTAACTACGAGCAGTACTTC	CASSFAGPNYEQYF
NA	NA	TRBV6-1	TRBJ1-4	TGTGCCAGCAGTGAAATCAGGGAACAATGGGAAAAACTGTTTTTT	CASSEIREQWEKLFF
NA	NA	TRBV2	TRBJ2-1	TGTGCCAGCAGTGACCTCGGGGTTACGTTCTTC	CASSDLGVTFF
NA	NA	TRBV4-1	TRBJ1-5	TGCGCCAGCAGCCGCCTTACAGAGAATCAGCCCCAGCATTTT	CASSRLTENQPQHF
NA	NA	TRBV6-6	TRBJ2-2	TGTGCCAGCAGTTACTTTGCGGGCACCGGGGAGCTGTTTTTT	CASSYFAGTGELFF
NA	NA	TRBV4-1	TRBJ1-1	TGCGCCAGCAGCCAAGGCCCAGGGAGGGGCACTGAAGCTTTCTTT	CASSQGPGRGTEAFF
NA	NA	TRBV4-1	TRBJ1-6	TGCGCCAGCAGCCAAGAGTGGGACGGCTCACCCCTCCACTTT	CASSQEWDGSPLHF
NA	once	TRBV5-6	TRBJ1-1	TGTGCCAGCAGCGTTGACCTGAACACTGAAGCTTTCTTT	CASSVDLNTEAFF
NA	NA	TRBV6-6	TRBJ2-7	TGTGCCAGCAGTTACTCGGACGGACCCTACGAGCAGTACTTC	CASSYSDGPYEQYF
NA	NA	TRBV4-1	TRBJ2-7	TGCGCCAGCAGCCACCCGGGACACCTCTACGAGCAGTACTTC	CASSHPGHLYEQYF
TRBD2	NA	TRBV13	TRBJ2-1	TGTGCCAGCAGCACCGGGACTAGCGGGAGGAGGGGCAATGAGCAGTTCTTC	CASSTGTSGRRGNEQFF
TRBD2	NA	TRBV5-4	TRBJ2-1	TGTGCCAGCAGCCACAACGAACTAGCGGTAAAACAGAATGAGCAGTTCTTC	CASSHNELAVKQNEQFF
NA	NA	TRBV11-2	TRBJ1-2	TGTGCCAGCAGCTTAGATCAAACCCTCTATGGCTACACCTTC	CASSLDQTLYGYTF
NA	NA	TRBV6-5	TRBJ1-4	TGTGCCAGCAGTTACTTGGGGGTTAATGAAAAACTGTTTTTT	CASSYLGVNEKLFF
NA	NA	TRBV2	TRBJ1-1	TGTGCCAGCACCGATCTTACGTCGGGGATAGACAGTTACACTGAAGCTTTCTTT	CASTDLTSGIDSYTEAFF
NA	NA	TRBV5-6	TRBJ2-1	TGTGCCAGCAGCCCGTCGGGGGGCGCTGAATTCTTC	CASSPSGGAEFF
NA	NA	TRBV6-1	TRBJ2-1	TGTGCCAGCAGTTGGGTATCGAGACCTGAGCAGTTCTTC	CASSWVSRPEQFF
NA	NA	TRBV4-3	TRBJ1-6	TGCGCCAGCAGCCAAGATGAAATTATCGGTTCACCCCTCCACTTT	CASSQDEIIGSPLHF
TRBD1	NA	TRBV7-9	TRBJ2-1	TGTGCCAGCAGCTCCAACAGGGGGCAGTTCTTC	CASSSNRGQFF
TRBD1	NA	TRBV4-1	TRBJ1-1	TGCGCCAGCAGCCAAGACGGACAGGGGATCACTGAAGCTTTCTTT	CASSQDGQGITEAFF
TRBD1	NA	TRBV6-6	TRBJ2-7	TGTGCCAGCAGTACCGGGACAGGACGGTGGGAGCAGTACTTC	CASSTGTGRWEQYF
TRBD1	NA	TRBV5-1	TRBJ2-1	TGCGCCAGCAGCAATCCGGGACAGGTTTACAATGAGCAGTTCTTC	CASSNPGQVYNEQFF
NA	NA	TRBV5-4	TRBJ1-1	TGTGCCAGCAGCGATGACATATTGAACACTGAAGCTTTCTTT	CASSDDILNTEAFF
TRBD1	once	TRBV28	TRBJ2-7	TGTGCCAGCAGTGGTGGGACAGGGTGGTCCTACGAGCAGTACTTC	CASSGGTGWSYEQYF
NA	NA	TRBV6-5	TRBJ2-1	TGTGCCAGCAGTTACGGACCGTACGATGAGCAGTTCTTC	CASSYGPYDEQFF
NA	NA	TRBV11-2	TRBJ2-7	TGTGCCAGCAGCTTATCAGCGACCTACGAGCAGTACTTC	CASSLSATYEQYF
TRBD1	NA	TRBV2	TRBJ2-1	TGTGCCAGCACCGGAACTACAGACAGGGTTTTCGATGAGCAGTTCTTC	CASTGTTDRVFDEQFF
NA	NA	TRBV4-1	TRBJ1-2	TGCGCCAGCAGCCAAGCTCCCTCGAGGGCGGGTTTGAGGGAGGGCTACACCTTC	CASSQAPSRAGLREGYTF
NA	NA	TRBV4-1	TRBJ2-5	TGCGCCAGCAGCCAAGATGCCCCGACCTATGAGAGAACCCAGTACTTC	CASSQDAPTYERTQYF
NA	once	TRBV6-5	TRBJ2-2	TGTGCCAGCAGTTTCAGTAGGAACACCGGGGAGCTGTTTTTT	CASSFSRNTGELFF
NA	NA	TRBV29-1	TRBJ1-1	TGCAGCGTTGCCGTCACTGAAGCTTTCTTT	CSVAVTEAFF
TRBD1	NA	TRBV27	TRBJ2-2	TGTGCCAGCAGTTTACCTCGGGACAGCGAGAACACCGGGGAGCTGTTTTTT	CASSLPRDSENTGELFF
NA	NA	TRBV6-5	TRBJ2-2	TGTGCCAGCAGCCCCGGGACACTGAACACCGGGGAGCTGTTTTTT	CASSPGTLNTGELFF
TRBD2	NA	TRBV5-4	TRBJ2-7	TGTGCCAGCAGCAGCGGACTAGTTTACGAGCAGTACTTC	CASSSGLVYEQYF